The clone carrying this TCR beta chain came up a few times. The antigen remains undetermined. Specified time point: late sampling 161 to 241 days after vaccination in a few convalescent patients. The positive PCR dates, which preceded the US Alpha, Beta and Delta variants, fell between March and December 2020. These data come from a study of vaccination and CD4 T cells after COVID-19. Study-level information: At a median around 72 days (range 14 to 241) after dose two, post-vaccine samples were obtained. Broader study findings: For convalescent patients, a median 86.3% of reactive clones surfaced exclusively after vaccination. Median SARS-CoV-2-reactive clonotype numbers went up from about 20 to 38, but not significantly.

The CDR3 length is 14 residues. Trimming removed 5 bases from V and 4 bases from J; junction bases left unmatched: 5. The germline gives CDR1 SGHVS, CDR2 FNYEAQ. TCRdb used MiXCR to reprocess the PCR reads, holding one entry per CDR3 protein. The sample includes more than 25,000 distinct CDR3 sequences, about 47% of them seen just once. The sequence derives from a human donor who had recovered from COVID-19. The chain joins TRBV7-6 to TRBJ1-2; 9 nucleotides line up with TRBD1. This specimen was CD4+ T cells from blood, taken about 7 months after SARS-CoV-2 vaccination. In nucleotides, the CDR3 is TGTGCCAGCAGCGCCTCGACAGGGGGCTATGGCTACACCTTC. It is translated as CASSASTGGYGYTF.